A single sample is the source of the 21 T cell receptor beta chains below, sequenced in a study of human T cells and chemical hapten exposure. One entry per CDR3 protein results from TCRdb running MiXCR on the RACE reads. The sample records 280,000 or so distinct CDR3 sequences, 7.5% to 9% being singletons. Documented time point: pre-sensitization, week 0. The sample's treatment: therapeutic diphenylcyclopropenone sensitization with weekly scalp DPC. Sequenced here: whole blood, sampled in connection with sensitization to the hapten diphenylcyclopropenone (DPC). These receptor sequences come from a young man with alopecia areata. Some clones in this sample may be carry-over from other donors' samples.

The CDR3 spells CASTSQRGGLYNEQFF. As DNA, the CDR3 is TGTGCCAGCACATCACAGCGGGGGGGCCTCTACAATGAGCAGTTCTTC. This rearrangement joins TRBV6-2 or TRBV6-3 to TRBJ2-1; 10 bases are shared with TRBD2. V dropped 7 bases and J dropped 3; count of bases not matched to a gene: 9. Germline V gene data show CDR1 as MNHEY and CDR2 as SVGEGT. There are 16 residues in the CDR3.

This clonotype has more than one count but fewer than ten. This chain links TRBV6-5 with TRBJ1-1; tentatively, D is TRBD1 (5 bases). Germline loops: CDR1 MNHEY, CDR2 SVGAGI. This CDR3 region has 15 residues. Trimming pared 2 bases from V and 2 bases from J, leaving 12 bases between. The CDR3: CASSYMGGGNTEAFF. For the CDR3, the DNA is TGTGCCAGCAGTTACATGGGGGGGGGAAACACTGAAGCTTTCTTT.

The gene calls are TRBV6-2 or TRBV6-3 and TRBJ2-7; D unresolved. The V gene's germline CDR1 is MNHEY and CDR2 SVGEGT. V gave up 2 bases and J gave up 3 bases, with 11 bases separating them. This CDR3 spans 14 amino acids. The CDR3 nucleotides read TGTGCCAGCAGTTACCCCGGACGGATCTACGAGCAGTACGTC. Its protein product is CASSYPGRIYEQYV.

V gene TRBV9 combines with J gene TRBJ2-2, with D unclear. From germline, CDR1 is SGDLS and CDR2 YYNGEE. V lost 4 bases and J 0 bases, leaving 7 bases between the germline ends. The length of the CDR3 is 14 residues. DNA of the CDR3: TGTGCCAGCAGCCCAAGTACGAACACCGGGGAGCTGTTTTTT. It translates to CASSPSTNTGELFF.

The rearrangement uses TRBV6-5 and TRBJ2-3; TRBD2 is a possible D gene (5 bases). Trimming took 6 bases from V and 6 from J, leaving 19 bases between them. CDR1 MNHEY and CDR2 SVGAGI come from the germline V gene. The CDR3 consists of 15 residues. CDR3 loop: CASSPPNTGGDTQYF. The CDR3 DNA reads TGTGCCAGCAGCCCCCCGAACACGGGCGGGGATACGCAGTATTTT.

The CDR3, as DNA: TGTGCCAGCAGTTACCCCCTCGAGGGCGGGAACACTGAAGCTTTCTTT. Amino acids: CASSYPLEGGNTEAFF. The V call is TRBV6-2 or TRBV6-3, the J call TRBJ1-1, with D unresolved. V was cut by 2 bases and J by 1 base, with 14 bases left in between. The CDR3 runs to 16 residues. Germline assignment: CDR1 MNHEY and CDR2 SVGEGT.

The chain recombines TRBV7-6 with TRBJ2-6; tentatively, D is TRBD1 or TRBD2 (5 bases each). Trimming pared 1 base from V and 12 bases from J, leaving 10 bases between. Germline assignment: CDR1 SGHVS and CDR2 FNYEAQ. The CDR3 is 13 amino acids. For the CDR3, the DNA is TGTGCCAGCAGCTTAGTTCGGGACGGCGTCCTGACTTTC. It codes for CASSLVRDGVLTF.

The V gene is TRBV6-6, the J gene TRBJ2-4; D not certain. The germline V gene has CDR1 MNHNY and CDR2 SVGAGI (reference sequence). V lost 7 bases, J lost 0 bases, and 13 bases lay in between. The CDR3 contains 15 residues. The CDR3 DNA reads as TGTGCCAGCATGGGAACAGACCTAGCCAAAAACATTCAGTACTTC. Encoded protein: CASMGTDLAKNIQYF.

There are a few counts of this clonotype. This CDR3 reads CASSLRGVWAFF. The DNA of the CDR3 is TGTGCCAGTTCCCTCCGGGGGGTCTGGGCTTTCTTT. This sequence joins TRBV12-3 or TRBV12-4 and TRBJ1-1; the D gene is possibly TRBD1 (5 bases). The CDR3 length is 12 residues. The ends were cut back, 9 bases at V and 11 bases at J, with 19 bases in the middle.

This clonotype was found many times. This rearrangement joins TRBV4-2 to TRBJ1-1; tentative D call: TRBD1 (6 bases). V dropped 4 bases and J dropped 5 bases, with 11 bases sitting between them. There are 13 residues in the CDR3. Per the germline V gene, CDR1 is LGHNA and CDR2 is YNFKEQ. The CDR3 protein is CASSRGGQTEAFF. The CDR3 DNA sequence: TGTGCCAGCAGCCGGGGGGGGCAAACTGAAGCTTTCTTT.

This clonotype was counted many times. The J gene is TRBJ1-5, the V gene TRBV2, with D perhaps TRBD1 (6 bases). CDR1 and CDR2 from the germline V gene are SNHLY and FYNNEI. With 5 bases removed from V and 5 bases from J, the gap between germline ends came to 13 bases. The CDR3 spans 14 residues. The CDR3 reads CASSTIRGHQPQHF. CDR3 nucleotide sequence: TGTGCCAGCAGTACGATCAGGGGTCATCAGCCCCAGCATTTT.

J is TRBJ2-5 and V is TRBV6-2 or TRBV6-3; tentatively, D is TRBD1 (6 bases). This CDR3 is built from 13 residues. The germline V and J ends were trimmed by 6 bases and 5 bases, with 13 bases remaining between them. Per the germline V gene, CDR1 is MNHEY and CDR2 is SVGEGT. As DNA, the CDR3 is TGTGCCAGCAGCCTACAGGGTGTCGAGACCCAGTACTTC. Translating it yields CASSLQGVETQYF.

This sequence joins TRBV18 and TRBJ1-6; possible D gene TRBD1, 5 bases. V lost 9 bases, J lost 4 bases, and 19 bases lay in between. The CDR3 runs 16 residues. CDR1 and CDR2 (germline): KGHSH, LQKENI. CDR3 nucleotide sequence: TGTGCCAGTTCCGCCGGGGACGGACCTTATAATTCACCCCTCCACTTT. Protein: CASSAGDGPYNSPLHF.

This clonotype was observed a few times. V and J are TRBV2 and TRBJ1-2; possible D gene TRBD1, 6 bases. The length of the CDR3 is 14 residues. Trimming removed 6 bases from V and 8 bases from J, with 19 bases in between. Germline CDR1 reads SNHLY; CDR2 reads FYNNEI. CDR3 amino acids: CASSPVGAGEGYTF. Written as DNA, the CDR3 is TGTGCCAGCAGCCCGGTGGGGGCCGGGGAAGGCTACACCTTC.

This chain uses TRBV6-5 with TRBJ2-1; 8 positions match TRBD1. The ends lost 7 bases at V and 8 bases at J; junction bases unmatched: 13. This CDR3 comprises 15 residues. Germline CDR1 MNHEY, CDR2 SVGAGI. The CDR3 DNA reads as TGTGCCAGCACCACCATTCCAGGGGGCTATGATGAGCAGTTCTTC. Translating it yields CASTTIPGGYDEQFF.

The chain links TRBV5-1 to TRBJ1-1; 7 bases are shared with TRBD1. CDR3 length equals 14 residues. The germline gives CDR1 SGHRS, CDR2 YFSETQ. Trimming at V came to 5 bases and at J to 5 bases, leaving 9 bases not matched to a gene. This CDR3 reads CASRLTGDQTEAFF. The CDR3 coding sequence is TGCGCCAGCAGGCTAACAGGGGACCAAACTGAAGCTTTCTTT.

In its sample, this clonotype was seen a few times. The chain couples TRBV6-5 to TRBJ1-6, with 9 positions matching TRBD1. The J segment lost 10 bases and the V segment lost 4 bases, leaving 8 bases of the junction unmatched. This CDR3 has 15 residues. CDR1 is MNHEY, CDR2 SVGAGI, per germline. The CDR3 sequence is CASSSVGTGHSPLHF. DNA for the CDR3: TGTGCCAGCAGTTCGGTTGGGACAGGGCACTCACCCCTCCACTTT.

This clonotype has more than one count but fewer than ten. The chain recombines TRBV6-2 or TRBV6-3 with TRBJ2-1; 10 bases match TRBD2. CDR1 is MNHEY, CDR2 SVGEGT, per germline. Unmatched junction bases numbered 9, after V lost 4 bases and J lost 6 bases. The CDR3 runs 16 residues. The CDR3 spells CASSFSGGAVSNEQFF. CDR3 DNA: TGTGCCAGCAGTTTCAGCGGGGGGGCCGTATCCAATGAGCAGTTCTTC.

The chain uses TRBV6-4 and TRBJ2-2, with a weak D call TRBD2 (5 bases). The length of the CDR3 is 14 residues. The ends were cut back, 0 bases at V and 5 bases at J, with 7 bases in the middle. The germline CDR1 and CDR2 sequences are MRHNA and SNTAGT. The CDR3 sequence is CASSDSTGTGELFF. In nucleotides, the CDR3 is TGTGCCAGCAGTGACTCAACGGGGACCGGGGAGCTGTTTTTT.

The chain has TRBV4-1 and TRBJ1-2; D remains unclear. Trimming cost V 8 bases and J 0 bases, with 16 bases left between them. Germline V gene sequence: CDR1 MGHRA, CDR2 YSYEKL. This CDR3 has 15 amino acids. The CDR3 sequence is CASGVAGNPNYGYTF. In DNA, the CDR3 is TGCGCCAGCGGGGTAGCAGGAAATCCTAACTATGGCTACACCTTC.

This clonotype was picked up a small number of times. The CDR3 spells CASSPQGNRGRAKNIQYF. DNA of the CDR3: TGTGCCAGCAGCCCCCAGGGGAACAGGGGGCGAGCCAAAAACATTCAGTACTTC. This sequence joins TRBV7-9 and TRBJ2-4, with 9 positions matching TRBD1. Germline CDR1 SEHNR, CDR2 FQNEAQ (reference sequence). This CDR3 has 18 amino acids. The V and J ends lost 5 bases and 0 bases, in that order; junction bases with no gene match: 11.